Sequencing of this TCR beta chain was carried out in a study of T-cell reconstitution after alpha-beta-depleted transplantation in children. Study-wide results and limits: Fresh T-cell production supplied most of the T-cell counts and diversity seen one year after transplant. Where alpha-beta T cells came from about two months after transplant was reportedly several hundred expanded graft clones.

Preparation of the TCRbeta library was carried out with unique molecular identifiers. TCRdb processed the PCR reads anew with MiXCR; each CDR3 protein has one entry. The sample records approximately 110,000 distinct CDR3 sequences, 20% to 25% being singletons. CDR3 length equals 13 residues. Germline CDR1 reads SQVTM; CDR2 reads ANQGSEA. V was shortened by 4 bases and J by 5 bases, with 11 bases between the two germline ends. This clonotype was picked up one time. The antigen is unknown. The chain joins TRBV29-1 to TRBJ2-2; D is unresolved. The receptor was isolated from a male patient between 2 and 10 years old who had a stem cell transplant for chronic granulomatous disease, so the T cells may come from the graft donor. The sample in question was PBMCs, mostly from graft donor cells, obtained 180 days after TCRalphabeta/CD19-depleted stem cell transplant. As DNA, the CDR3 is TGCAGCGTTGGTTGGGGATGGACCGGGGAGCTGTTTTTT. It yields the protein CSVGWGWTGELFF.